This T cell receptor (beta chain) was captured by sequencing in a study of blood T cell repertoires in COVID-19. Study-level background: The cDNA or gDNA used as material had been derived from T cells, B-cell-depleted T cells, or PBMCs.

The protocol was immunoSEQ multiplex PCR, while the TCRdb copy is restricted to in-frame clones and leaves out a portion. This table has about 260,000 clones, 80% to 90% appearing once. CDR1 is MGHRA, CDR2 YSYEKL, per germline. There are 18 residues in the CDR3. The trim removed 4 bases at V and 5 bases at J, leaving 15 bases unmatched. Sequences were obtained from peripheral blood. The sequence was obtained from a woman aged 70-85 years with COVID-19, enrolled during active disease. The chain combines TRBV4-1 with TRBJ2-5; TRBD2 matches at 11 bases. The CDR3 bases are TGCGCCAGCAGCCTAACGGGGGGGACTAGCGGTGGTTTCGAGACCCAGTACTTC. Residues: CASSLTGGTSGGFETQYF.